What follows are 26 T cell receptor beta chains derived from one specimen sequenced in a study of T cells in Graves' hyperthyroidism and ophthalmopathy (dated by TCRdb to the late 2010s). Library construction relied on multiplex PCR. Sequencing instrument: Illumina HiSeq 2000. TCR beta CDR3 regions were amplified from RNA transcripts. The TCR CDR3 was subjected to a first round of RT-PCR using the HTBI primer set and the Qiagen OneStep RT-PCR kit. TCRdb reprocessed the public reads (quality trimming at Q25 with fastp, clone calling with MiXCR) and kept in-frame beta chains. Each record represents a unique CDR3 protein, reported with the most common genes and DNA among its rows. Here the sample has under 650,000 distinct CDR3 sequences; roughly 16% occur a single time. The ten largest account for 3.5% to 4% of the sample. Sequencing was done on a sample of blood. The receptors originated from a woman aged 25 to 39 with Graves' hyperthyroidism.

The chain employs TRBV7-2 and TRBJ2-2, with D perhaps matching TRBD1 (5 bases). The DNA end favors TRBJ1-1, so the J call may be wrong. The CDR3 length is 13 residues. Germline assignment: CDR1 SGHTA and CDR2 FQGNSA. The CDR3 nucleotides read TGTGCCAGCAGCTTAGGTGGAGGGGTGGGAGCTTTCTTT. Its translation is CASSLGGGVGAFF.

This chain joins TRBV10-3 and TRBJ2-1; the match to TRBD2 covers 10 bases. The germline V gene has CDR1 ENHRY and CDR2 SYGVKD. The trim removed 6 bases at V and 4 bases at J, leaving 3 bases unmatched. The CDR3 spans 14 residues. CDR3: CAISGLAEYNEQFF. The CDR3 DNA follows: TGTGCCATCAGCGGACTAGCGGAGTACAATGAGCAGTTCTTC.

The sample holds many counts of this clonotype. CDR3 protein: CASTPPGVKMNTEAFF. The CDR3 region has the DNA TGTGCCAGCACCCCGCCGGGGGTTAAAATGAACACTGAAGCTTTCTTT. The chain carries TRBV28 and TRBJ1-1; TRBD1 might be the D (5 bases). The germline CDR1 and CDR2 sequences are MDHEN and SYDVKM. CDR3 length equals 16 residues. V lost 7 bases, J lost 0 bases, and 18 bases lay in between.

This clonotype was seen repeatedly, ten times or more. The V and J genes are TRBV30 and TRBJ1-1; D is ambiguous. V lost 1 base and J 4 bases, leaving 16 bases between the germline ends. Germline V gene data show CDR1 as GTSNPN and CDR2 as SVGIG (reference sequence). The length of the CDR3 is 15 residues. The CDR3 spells CAWSEERYPFTEAFF. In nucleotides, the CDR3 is TGTGCCTGGAGTGAAGAGAGGTACCCCTTCACTGAAGCTTTCTTT.

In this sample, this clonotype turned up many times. Here the CDR3 reads CASRPAGGGRNSPLHF. As DNA, the CDR3 is TGTGCCAGCAGGCCCGCCGGGGGGGGGAGGAATTCACCCCTCCACTTT. The chain recombines TRBV28 with TRBJ1-6, with a tentative D call TRBD1 (5 bases). The CDR3 has 16 amino acids. Trimming took 6 bases from V and 7 from J, leaving 19 bases between them. Germline V CDR1 and CDR2: MDHEN, SYDVKM.

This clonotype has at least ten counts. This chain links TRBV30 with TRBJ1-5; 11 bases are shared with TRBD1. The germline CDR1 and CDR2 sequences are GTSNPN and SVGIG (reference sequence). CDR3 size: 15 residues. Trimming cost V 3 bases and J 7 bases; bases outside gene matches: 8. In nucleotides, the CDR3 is TGTGCCTGGAGCTCGGGACAGGGGGTATGGCAGCCCCAGCATTTT. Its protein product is CAWSSGQGVWQPQHF.

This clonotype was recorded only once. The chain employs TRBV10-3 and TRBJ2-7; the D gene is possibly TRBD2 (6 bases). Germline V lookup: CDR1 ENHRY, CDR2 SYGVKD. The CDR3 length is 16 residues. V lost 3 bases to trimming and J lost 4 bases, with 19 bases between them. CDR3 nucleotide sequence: TGTGCCATCAGTGAAGGTACGCCGTCGGGGGTGTACGAGCAGTACTTC. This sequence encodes CAISEGTPSGVYEQYF.

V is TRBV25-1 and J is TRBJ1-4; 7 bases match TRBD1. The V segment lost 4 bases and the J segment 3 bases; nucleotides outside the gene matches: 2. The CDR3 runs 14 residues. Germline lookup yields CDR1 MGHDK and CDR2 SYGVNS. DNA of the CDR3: TGTGCCAGCAGTGGAGACAGGGCTAATGAAAAACTGTTTTTT. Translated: CASSGDRANEKLFF.

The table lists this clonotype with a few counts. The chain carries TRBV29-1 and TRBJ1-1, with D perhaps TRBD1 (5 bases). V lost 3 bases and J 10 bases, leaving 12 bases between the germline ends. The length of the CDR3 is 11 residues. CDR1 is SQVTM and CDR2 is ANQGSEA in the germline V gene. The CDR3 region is CSVDFQGRAFF. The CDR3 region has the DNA TGCAGCGTTGACTTTCAGGGACGAGCTTTCTTT.

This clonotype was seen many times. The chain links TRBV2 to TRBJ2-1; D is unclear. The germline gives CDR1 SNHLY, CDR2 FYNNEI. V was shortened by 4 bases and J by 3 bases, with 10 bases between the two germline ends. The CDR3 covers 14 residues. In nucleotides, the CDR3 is TGTGCCAGCAGTGTGGGTCTAGACTACAATGAGCAGTTCTTC. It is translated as CASSVGLDYNEQFF.

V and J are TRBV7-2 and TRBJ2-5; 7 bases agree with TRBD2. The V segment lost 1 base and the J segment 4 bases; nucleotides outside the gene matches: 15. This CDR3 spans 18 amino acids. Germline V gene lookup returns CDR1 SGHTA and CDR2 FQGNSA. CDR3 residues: CASSLDPVGGPSRETQYF. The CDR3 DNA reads TGTGCCAGCAGCTTAGATCCGGTGGGAGGGCCCTCGAGAGAGACCCAGTACTTC.

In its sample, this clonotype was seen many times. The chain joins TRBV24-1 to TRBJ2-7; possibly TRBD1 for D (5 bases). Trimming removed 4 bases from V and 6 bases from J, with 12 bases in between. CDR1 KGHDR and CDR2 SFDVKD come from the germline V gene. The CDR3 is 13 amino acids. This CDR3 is CATSDQDRSEQYF. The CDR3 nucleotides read TGTGCCACCAGTGACCAAGACAGAAGCGAGCAGTACTTC.

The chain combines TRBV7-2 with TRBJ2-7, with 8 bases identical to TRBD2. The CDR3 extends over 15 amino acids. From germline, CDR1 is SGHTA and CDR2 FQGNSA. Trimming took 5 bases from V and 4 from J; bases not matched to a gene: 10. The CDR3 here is CASSLMGAGVYEQYF. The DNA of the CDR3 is TGTGCCAGCAGCCTTATGGGAGCGGGGGTTTACGAGCAGTACTTC. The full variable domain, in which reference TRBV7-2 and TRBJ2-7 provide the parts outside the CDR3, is GAGVSQSPSNKVTEKGKDVELRCDPISGHTALYWYRQSLGQGLEFLIYFQGNSAPDKSGLPSDRFSAERTGGSVSTLTIQRTQQEDSAVYLCASSLMGAGVYEQYFGPGTRLTVT.

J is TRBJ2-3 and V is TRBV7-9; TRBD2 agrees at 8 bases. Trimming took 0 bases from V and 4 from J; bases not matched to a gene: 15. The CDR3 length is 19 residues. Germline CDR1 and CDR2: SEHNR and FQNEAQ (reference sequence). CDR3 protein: CASSLAGLAGYLYSDTQYF. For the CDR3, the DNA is TGTGCCAGCAGCTTAGCTGGCCTAGCGGGCTACCTCTATTCAGATACGCAGTATTTT.

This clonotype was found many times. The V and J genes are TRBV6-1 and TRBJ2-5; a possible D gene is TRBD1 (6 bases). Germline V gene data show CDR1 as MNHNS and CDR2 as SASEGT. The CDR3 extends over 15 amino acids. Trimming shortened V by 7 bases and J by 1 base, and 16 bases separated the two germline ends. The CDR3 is CASNSDSTFQETQYF. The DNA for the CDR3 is TGTGCCAGCAACTCGGACAGCACCTTCCAAGAGACCCAGTACTTC.

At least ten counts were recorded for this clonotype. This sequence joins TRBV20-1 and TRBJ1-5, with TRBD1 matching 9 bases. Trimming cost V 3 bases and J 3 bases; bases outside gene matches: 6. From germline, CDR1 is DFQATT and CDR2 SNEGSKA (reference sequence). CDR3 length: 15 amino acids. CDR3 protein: CSASPRTGVNQPQHF. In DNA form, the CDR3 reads TGCAGTGCTAGCCCACGGACAGGGGTCAATCAGCCCCAGCATTTT.

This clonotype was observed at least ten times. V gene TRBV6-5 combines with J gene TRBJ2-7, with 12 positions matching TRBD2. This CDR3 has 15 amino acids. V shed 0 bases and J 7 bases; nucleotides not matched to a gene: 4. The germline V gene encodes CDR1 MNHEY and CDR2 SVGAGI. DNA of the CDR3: TGTGCCAGCAGTTACTCGACTAGCGGGAGTGGAGAGCAGTACTTC. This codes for CASSYSTSGSGEQYF.

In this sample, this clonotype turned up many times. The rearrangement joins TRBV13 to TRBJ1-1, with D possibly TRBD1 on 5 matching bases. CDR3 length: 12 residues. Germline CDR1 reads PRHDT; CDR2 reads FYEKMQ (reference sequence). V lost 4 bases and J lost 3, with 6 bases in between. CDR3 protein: CASSSQDTEAFF. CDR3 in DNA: TGTGCCAGCAGCTCACAGGACACTGAAGCTTTCTTT.

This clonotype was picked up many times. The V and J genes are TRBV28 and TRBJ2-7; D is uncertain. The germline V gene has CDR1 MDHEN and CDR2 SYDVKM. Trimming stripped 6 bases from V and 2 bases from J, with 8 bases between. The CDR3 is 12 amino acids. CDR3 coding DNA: TGTGCCAGCAGAGACTCGCCCTACGAGCAGTACTTC. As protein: CASRDSPYEQYF.

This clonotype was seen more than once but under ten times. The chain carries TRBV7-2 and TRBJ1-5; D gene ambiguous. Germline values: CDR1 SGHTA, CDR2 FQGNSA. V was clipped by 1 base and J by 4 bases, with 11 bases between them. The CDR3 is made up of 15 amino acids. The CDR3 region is CASSLEKGPNQPQHF. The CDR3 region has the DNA TGTGCCAGCAGCTTAGAAAAGGGTCCAAATCAGCCCCAGCATTTT.

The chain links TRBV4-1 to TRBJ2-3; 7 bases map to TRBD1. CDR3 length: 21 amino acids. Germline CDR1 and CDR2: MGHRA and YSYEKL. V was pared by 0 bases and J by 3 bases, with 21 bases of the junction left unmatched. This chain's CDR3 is CASSQDGLRDRLRKRTDTQYF. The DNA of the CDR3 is TGCGCCAGCAGCCAAGATGGACTCCGGGACAGACTTAGGAAAAGAACAGATACGCAGTATTTT.

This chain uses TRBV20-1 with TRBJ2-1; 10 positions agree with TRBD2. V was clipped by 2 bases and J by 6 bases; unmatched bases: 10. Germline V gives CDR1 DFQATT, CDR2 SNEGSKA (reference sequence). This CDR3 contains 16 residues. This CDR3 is CSARPGRASGSNEQFF. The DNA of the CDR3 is TGCAGTGCTAGACCCGGCCGGGCTAGCGGGAGCAATGAGCAGTTCTTC.

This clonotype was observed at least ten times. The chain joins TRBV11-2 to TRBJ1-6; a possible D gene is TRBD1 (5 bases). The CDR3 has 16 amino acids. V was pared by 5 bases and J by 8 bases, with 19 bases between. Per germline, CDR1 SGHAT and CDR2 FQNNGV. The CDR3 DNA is TGTGCCAGCAGCCGCAACGGGGGTTTGGCGGATTCACCCCTCCACTTT. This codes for CASSRNGGLADSPLHF.

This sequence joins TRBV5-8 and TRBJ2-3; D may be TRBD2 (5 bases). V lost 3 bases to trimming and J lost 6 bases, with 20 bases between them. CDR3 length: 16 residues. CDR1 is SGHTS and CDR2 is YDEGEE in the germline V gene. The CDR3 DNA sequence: TGTGCCAGCAGCTGGGAGACTGGGATCCCGGCGGATACGCAGTATTTT. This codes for CASSWETGIPADTQYF.

CDR3 DNA sequence: TGTGCCACCAGCAGAGCTGGGACAGGGCTCACCGGGGAGCTGTTTTTT. It specifies CATSRAGTGLTGELFF. V gene TRBV15 combines with J gene TRBJ2-2; 9 bases match TRBD1. J lost 4 bases, V lost 1 base, and 4 bases had no gene match. The CDR3 is 16 amino acids. Germline loops: CDR1 LNHNV, CDR2 YYDKDF (reference sequence).

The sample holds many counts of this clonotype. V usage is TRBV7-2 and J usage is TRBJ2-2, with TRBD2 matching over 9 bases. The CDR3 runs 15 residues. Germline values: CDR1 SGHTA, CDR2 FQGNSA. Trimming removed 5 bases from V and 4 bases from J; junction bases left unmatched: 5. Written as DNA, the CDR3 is TGTGCCAGCAGCGGGACTAGCCTGAGCACCGGGGAGCTGTTTTTT. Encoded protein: CASSGTSLSTGELFF.